This T cell receptor (beta chain) was recovered during a study of identical twins. This clonotype has ten or more counts. TCRdb re-called the 5' RACE reads through MiXCR, storing one row per CDR3 protein. The sample carries hundreds of thousands of distinct CDR3 sequences, under 9.5% recorded once. These data are also associated with another study on yellow fever vaccine responses in identical twins.

The sequence derives from a woman aged 18-30 years in good health. The sequenced sample consisted of memory (CD45RO+) T cells sorted from blood.

As DNA, the CDR3 is TGTGCCAGCAGTACCCTTGACGGGGAGACCCAGTACTTC. Amino acid sequence: CASSTLDGETQYF. This sequence joins TRBV12-3 or TRBV12-4 and TRBJ2-5; no clear D gene. This CDR3 contains 13 residues. V was pared by 5 bases and J by 5 bases, with 12 bases between.